One and the same sample provided the 29 T cell receptor beta chains below, sequenced in a study of beta chain features in type 1 diabetes. These TCRs' antigens remain unknown. The isolated RNA, all of it, was reverse transcribed, so expressed TCRB transcripts were what got sequenced. Profiling relied on immunoSEQ multiplex PCR, and the TCRdb table lists in-frame clones only, not all of them. The sample consists of roughly 150,000 clones, roughly 9% of them appearing once. Study-level results: Within each of all four CD4+ subsets, Type 1 diabetes patients had TCRB CDR3s that were moderately but significantly shorter.

The specimen sequenced was central memory CD4+ T cells from blood. These receptors were taken from a woman aged 30 to 39 with type 1 diabetes.

This sequence joins TRBV15 and TRBJ2-5, with 10 nucleotides matching TRBD2. V gave up 1 base and J gave up 5 bases; unmatched junction bases: 4. There are 15 residues in the CDR3. Per the germline V gene, CDR1 is LNHNV and CDR2 is YYDKDF (reference sequence). Here the CDR3 DNA reads TGTGCCACCAGCAGAGGGCTAGCGGGAGACGAGACCCAGTACTTC. Its translation is CATSRGLAGDETQYF.

This clone showed up just a few times. The gene calls are TRBV7-3 and TRBJ1-1; D not certain. The germline V and J ends were trimmed by 2 bases and 0 bases, with 4 bases remaining between them. The CDR3 loop spans 13 amino acids. Germline CDR1 is SGHTA and CDR2 is FQGTGA. The DNA of the CDR3 is TGTGCCAGCAGCTTATCAGTGAACACTGAAGCTTTCTTT. Translating gives CASSLSVNTEAFF.

A few counts support this clone. This sequence joins TRBV29-1 and TRBJ2-3; TRBD1 aligns across 8 bases. V dropped 3 bases and J dropped 5; count of bases not matched to a gene: 7. Per the germline V gene, CDR1 is SQVTM and CDR2 is ANQGSEA. The CDR3 is 14 residues long. In nucleotides, the CDR3 is TGCAGCGTTGACCGACAGGGGCGAAGAGATACGCAGTATTTT. Protein sequence: CSVDRQGRRDTQYF.

This clone was seen more than once but under ten times. The chain recombines TRBV9 with TRBJ2-4, with D possibly TRBD2 on 6 matching bases. Trimming removed 0 bases at V and 7 bases at J, with 11 bases between. CDR1 is SGDLS and CDR2 is YYNGEE in the germline V gene. The CDR3 is made up of 14 amino acids. CDR3 sequence reads: CASSVGVGGNIQYF. The CDR3 DNA sequence: TGTGCCAGCAGCGTAGGTGTTGGGGGGAACATTCAGTACTTC. The full variable domain, in which reference TRBV9 and TRBJ2-4 provide the parts outside the CDR3, is DSGVTQTPKHLITATGQRVTLRCSPRSGDLSVYWYQQSLDQGLQFLIQYYNGEERAKGNILERFSAQQFPDLHSELNLSSLELGDSALYFCASSVGVGGNIQYFGAGTRLSVL.

In this sample, this clone turned up a few times. The chain is built from TRBV9 and TRBJ2-3, with 7 bases identical to TRBD1. V shed 3 bases and J 3 bases; nucleotides not matched to a gene: 10. The CDR3 has 16 amino acids. CDR1 SGDLS and CDR2 YYNGEE come from the germline V gene. CDR3 region: CASSAPRQGSTDTQYF. For the CDR3, the DNA is TGTGCCAGCAGCGCACCACGACAGGGTTCAACAGATACGCAGTATTTT.

This clone was recorded a few times. The CDR3 loop reads CASSPRLMEENTEAFF. The CDR3 coding sequence is TGTGCCAGCTCACCCCGGCTCATGGAGGAGAACACTGAAGCTTTCTTT. The chain employs TRBV18 and TRBJ1-1; D uncertain. Trimming stripped 3 bases from V and 1 base from J, with 15 bases between. Germline CDR1 and CDR2: KGHSH and LQKENI. The CDR3 contains 16 residues.

The chain has TRBV25-1 and TRBJ1-1; weak D call: TRBD1 (6 bases). V shed 5 bases and J shed 2 bases, with 12 bases lying between them. The germline CDR1 and CDR2 sequences are MGHDK and SYGVNS. This CDR3 is 14 amino acids long. The CDR3 bases are TGTGCCAGCAGTCCCCGGACAGACAACACTGAAGCTTTCTTT. Protein product: CASSPRTDNTEAFF.

This clone was seen many times. Other DNA sequences from this sample encode an identical CDR3 as well. J is TRBJ2-4 and V is TRBV25-1; D might be TRBD2 (6 bases). The CDR3 is made up of 11 amino acids. CDR1 is MGHDK and CDR2 is SYGVNS in the germline V gene. Trimming cost V 6 bases and J 8 bases, with 8 bases left between them. The DNA for the CDR3 is TGTGCCAGCAGGGGGGAGGACATTCAGTACTTC. It specifies CASRGEDIQYF.

This rearrangement joins TRBV7-3 to TRBJ2-2, with D maybe TRBD1 (6 bases). V lost 4 bases and J lost 3, with 9 bases in between. The CDR3 runs to 14 residues. The V gene's germline CDR1 is SGHTA and CDR2 FQGTGA. The DNA for the CDR3 is TGTGCCAGCAGCTCCGGACAGCACACCGGGGAGCTGTTTTTT. This gives the protein CASSSGQHTGELFF. Drawing the rest from reference TRBV7-3 and TRBJ2-2, the complete variable domain is GAGVSQTPSNKVTEKGKYVELRCDPISGHTALYWYRQSLGQGPEFLIYFQGTGAADDSGLPNDRFFAVRPEGSVSTLKIQRTERGDSAVYLCASSSGQHTGELFFGEGSRLTVL.

This chain uses TRBV18 with TRBJ1-2; D is perhaps TRBD1 (6 bases). CDR1 and CDR2 from the germline V gene are KGHSH and LQKENI. Trimming took off 1 base at V and 1 base at J, with 10 bases between the two ends. The CDR3 covers 15 residues. Written as DNA, the CDR3 is TGTGCCAGCTCACCACGGACAGACCATAACTATGGCTACACCTTC. It yields the protein CASSPRTDHNYGYTF.

In nucleotides, the CDR3 is TGTGCCAGCAGTTACGCTGTGGGAGGGTACAATGAGCAGTTCTTC. It encodes CASSYAVGGYNEQFF. This sequence joins TRBV6-5 and TRBJ2-1; 7 nucleotides line up with TRBD2. Looked up from germline, CDR1 is MNHEY and CDR2 is SVGAGI. This CDR3 has 15 residues. Losses at the gene ends were 2 bases for V and 4 bases for J; bases not matched to a gene: 5.

The chain links TRBV30 to TRBJ1-2, with TRBD1 matching over 8 bases. Germline V gives CDR1 GTSNPN, CDR2 SVGIG (reference sequence). CDR3 size: 15 residues. The V segment lost 0 bases and the J segment 7 bases; nucleotides outside the gene matches: 10. The CDR3 here is CAWSVAGGVRGGYTF. In DNA form, the CDR3 reads TGTGCCTGGAGTGTCGCAGGGGGCGTACGGGGTGGCTACACCTTC.

The V call is TRBV18, the J call TRBJ2-1, with 8 bases identical to TRBD2. The CDR3 covers 18 residues. From germline, CDR1 is KGHSH and CDR2 LQKENI. The V gene end was trimmed by 3 bases and the J gene end by 4 bases; junction bases not matched to a gene: 14. CDR3 sequence (DNA): TGTGCCAGCTCACCTCCAGTAGGTCTAGCGGGCATTTACAATGAGCAGTTCTTC. Its protein is CASSPPVGLAGIYNEQFF.

This rearrangement joins TRBV2 to TRBJ2-3, with D unclear. V gave up 6 bases and J gave up 8 bases, with 15 bases separating them. Germline CDR1 reads SNHLY; CDR2 reads FYNNEI. The CDR3 totals 13 residues. Here the CDR3 DNA reads TGTGCCAGCAGAGAAAATTTAGCTGGTACGCAGTATTTT. Translated: CASRENLAGTQYF.

V usage is TRBV11-2 and J usage is TRBJ2-7, with a weak D call TRBD2 (5 bases). The germline V and J ends were trimmed by 3 bases and 0 bases, with 6 bases remaining between them. This CDR3 is 13 amino acids long. CDR1 and CDR2 (germline): SGHAT, FQNNGV. CDR3: CASSFRDSYEQYF. In DNA, the CDR3 is TGTGCCAGCAGCTTCCGGGACTCCTACGAGCAGTACTTC.

This clone has only a few counts. The CDR3 nucleotides are TGTGCCAGTAGTCAAGATAACAGCGGCTATGGCTACACCTTC. The encoded protein is CASSQDNSGYGYTF. The chain joins TRBV19 to TRBJ1-2, with unresolved D. V was cut by 5 bases and J by 4 bases, with 14 bases left in between. The CDR3 sequence is 14 residues long. Germline assignment: CDR1 LNHDA and CDR2 SQIVND (reference sequence).

Only a few counts were recorded for this clone. The chain combines TRBV7-3 with TRBJ2-5; D might be TRBD2 (7 bases). The CDR3 length is 13 residues. Germline V gives CDR1 SGHTA, CDR2 FQGTGA. Trimming cost V 5 bases and J 5 bases, with 12 bases left between them. As DNA, the CDR3 is TGTGCCAGCAGCCCAGGGGAGGGTGAGACCCAGTACTTC. It codes for CASSPGEGETQYF.

The chain links TRBV5-1 to TRBJ1-4; D is undetermined. This CDR3 has 15 residues. Trimming took 4 bases from V and 4 from J, leaving 14 bases between them. Germline V gene sequence: CDR1 SGHRS, CDR2 YFSETQ. DNA for the CDR3: TGCGCCAGCAGCCCCACTTCACGGGGTAATGAAAAACTGTTTTTT. This codes for CASSPTSRGNEKLFF.

There are a few counts of this clone. The chain couples TRBV6-5 to TRBJ2-3; D perhaps matches TRBD1 (6 bases). Germline V gene lookup returns CDR1 MNHEY and CDR2 SVGAGI. Trimming pared 5 bases from V and 0 bases from J, leaving 9 bases between. This CDR3 has 14 amino acids. The CDR3 loop reads CASSRTASTDTQYF. The CDR3, as DNA: TGTGCCAGCAGTAGGACAGCTAGCACAGATACGCAGTATTTT.

The sample holds a few counts of this clone. The chain couples TRBV7-2 to TRBJ2-5; TRBD2 aligns across 15 bases. Germline CDR1 reads SGHTA; CDR2 reads FQGNSA. The CDR3 spans 17 residues. J lost 5 bases, V lost 5 bases, and 9 bases had no gene match. In nucleotides, the CDR3 is TGTGCCAGCAGCCCATATGGACTAGCGGGAGGGGCGGAGACCCAGTACTTC. Protein: CASSPYGLAGGAETQYF.

This clone was seen a handful of times. V usage is TRBV5-6 and J usage is TRBJ2-1; a weak D match, TRBD1 (6 bases). Trimming cost V 3 bases and J 13 bases, with 11 bases left between them. This CDR3 region has 11 residues. Germline CDR1 SGHDT, CDR2 YYEEEE. The CDR3 reads CASSSWTAQFF. DNA of the CDR3: TGTGCCAGCAGCTCGTGGACAGCTCAGTTCTTC.

V usage is TRBV29-1 and J usage is TRBJ1-6; D gene uncertain. The V end lost 4 bases, the J end lost 11 bases, and 15 bases lay between the germline ends. The CDR3 is 13 amino acids. Germline values: CDR1 SQVTM, CDR2 ANQGSEA. Here the CDR3 DNA reads TGCAGCGTTGGGGAGGGATTTGGTGCACCCCTCCACTTT. Its translation is CSVGEGFGAPLHF.

This clone occurred a few times. This rearrangement joins TRBV2 to TRBJ1-2; D possibly corresponds to TRBD1 (5 bases). V was trimmed by 4 bases and J by 10 bases, leaving 16 bases between them. CDR1 is SNHLY and CDR2 is FYNNEI in the germline V gene. CDR3 length: 13 residues. For the CDR3, the DNA is TGTGCCAGCAGTGTGAATTCCGGGGACTACTACACCTTC. Its translation is CASSVNSGDYYTF.

The sample holds a few counts of this clone. The CDR3 sequence is CASIDVRTSTDTQYF. The DNA of the CDR3 is TGTGCCAGCATTGATGTACGGACTAGCACAGATACGCAGTATTTT. The rearrangement uses TRBV6-1 and TRBJ2-3; possible D gene TRBD2, 5 bases. Germline loops: CDR1 MNHNS, CDR2 SASEGT. The ends were cut back, 7 bases at V and 0 bases at J, with 14 bases in the middle. This CDR3 contains 15 residues.

This clone appeared many times. The chain joins TRBV21-1 to TRBJ2-5; the tabulated D call, TRBD1, remains unverified against the DNA. TRBV21-1 is recorded as a pseudogene. This CDR3 comprises 17 residues. CDR3 loop: CAIDLARRDSYEETQYF. Here the CDR3 DNA reads TGTGCCATCGACTTAGCTCGTCGGGACAGCTACGAAGAGACCCAGTACTTC.

This chain uses TRBV30 with TRBJ1-1; no reliable D call. From germline, CDR1 is GTSNPN and CDR2 SVGIG (reference sequence). Trimming cost V 1 base and J 7 bases, with 7 bases left between them. The CDR3 loop spans 11 amino acids. The CDR3 here is CAWSETIEAFF. In DNA form, the CDR3 reads TGTGCCTGGAGTGAAACTATTGAAGCTTTCTTT.

This chain uses TRBV18 with TRBJ2-7; 7 bases line up with TRBD2. Germline V lookup: CDR1 KGHSH, CDR2 LQKENI. This CDR3 spans 14 amino acids. V lost 2 bases, J lost 6 bases, and 7 bases stayed unmatched. CDR3 bases: TGTGCCAGCTCACCAATCGAGCGGGAAGCCGAGCAGTACTTC. This translates into CASSPIEREAEQYF.

This chain joins TRBV7-8 and TRBJ2-1; the D is unclear. The V gene's germline CDR1 is SGHVS and CDR2 FQNEAQ. This CDR3 spans 14 amino acids. V lost 5 bases to trimming and J lost 9 bases, with 17 bases between them. DNA of the CDR3: TGTGCCAGCAGCCCGTCTCTCACATTGCCTGAGCAGTTCTTC. Translated: CASSPSLTLPEQFF.

The chain employs TRBV7-8 and TRBJ2-6, with D uncertain. The CDR3 sequence is 12 residues long. Deletions cut 8 bases from V and 4 bases from J, with 6 bases between. Germline values: CDR1 SGHVS, CDR2 FQNEAQ. The CDR3 reads CASQSGANVLTF. Written as DNA, the CDR3 is TGTGCCAGCCAATCCGGGGCCAACGTCCTGACTTTC.